The source of this T cell receptor (beta chain) is a study of cytomegalovirus exposure and HLA in healthy donors. Germline CDR1 reads MNHEY; CDR2 reads SVGAGI. The CDR3 runs to 13 residues. Between the trimmed V and J ends, which lost 2 bases and 1 base, there was a span of 5 bases. Primers included in the PCR were 60 Vbeta and 13 Jbeta primers. The method was immunoSEQ multiplex PCR; TCRdb's version includes in-frame clones alone and lacks a portion of them. The sample has some 90,000 clones, around 77% seen once. Sequencing input: PBMCs. This TCR was sampled from a boy between 5 and 17 years old in good health and CMV-seronegative. The chain is built from TRBV6-5 and TRBJ1-1; D remains unclear. The CDR3 coding sequence is TGTGCCAGCAGTTACCGAGCGAACACTGAAGCTTTCTTT. Residues: CASSYRANTEAFF.